This T cell receptor (beta chain) stems from a study of blood T cells in healthy people across ages. Study findings and constraints: Fewer expanded clones and more diversity marked long-lived versus aged donors.

The authors ran a second PCR of roughly 6 to 12 cycles using a sample-barcoded 5' primer and a J-beta primer mix. Every cDNA was tagged by a template-switch adaptor with 12 random nucleotides. TCRdb reprocessed the 5' RACE reads with MiXCR, giving one entry per CDR3 protein. The table lists 950,000 to 1,200,000 distinct CDR3 sequences, roughly two fifths of them singletons. CDR3 length: 18 residues. Russia was home to the donors, healthy Caucasian individuals aged roughly 6 to 90. RNA extraction gave at least 5.5 micrograms of total RNA per sample. On this clonotype: Its specificity is not known.

Sequences were obtained from blood. The chain is built from TRBV21-1 and TRBJ1-5. TRBV21-1 constitutes a pseudogene. The receptor was isolated from a man in his late teens or twenties in good health. The chain's CDR3 is CASSKEGAGRSSNQPQHF. CDR3 nucleotide sequence: TGTGCCAGCAGCAAAGAAGGGGCAGGGCGCTCGAGCAATCAGCCCCAGCATTTT.